One sample yielded the 26 T cell receptor beta chains listed below, sequenced in a study of post-analysis software for immune sequencing data. Study-level results: Controls showed lower frequencies than patients for a handful of TRBV segments, and TRBV5-6, TRBV5-1 and TRBV20-1 were among these.

Sequencing libraries made from TCR beta cDNA carried unique molecular identifiers. TCRdb passed the PCR reads through MiXCR, listing each CDR3 protein once. Found here are around 400,000 distinct CDR3 sequences, approximately 42% of them singletons; the top ten hold approximately 7.7%. Which antigens these TCRs recognize remains unknown. The source material was blood. The origin of the receptors is a girl aged 2 to 9 with multiple sclerosis.

In its sample, this clonotype was seen a few times. This sequence joins TRBV28 and TRBJ2-7; 9 bases align to TRBD1. The J segment lost 2 bases and the V segment lost 1 base, leaving 3 bases of the junction unmatched. The CDR3 is made up of 15 amino acids. The germline V gene encodes CDR1 MDHEN and CDR2 SYDVKM. The CDR3 loop reads CASSLFGQGTYEQYF. CDR3 coding DNA: TGTGCCAGCAGTTTATTCGGACAGGGGACCTACGAGCAGTACTTC. Based on the CDR3 plus reference TRBV28 and TRBJ2-7, the full variable domain is DVKVTQSSRYLVKRTGEKVFLECVQDMDHENMFWYRQDPGLGLRLIYFSYDVKMKEKGDIPEGYSVSREKKERFSLILESASTNQTSMYLCASSLFGQGTYEQYFGPGTRLTVT.

This clonotype was observed a few times. The gene calls are TRBV5-1 and TRBJ2-1; D may be TRBD2 (6 bases). The CDR3 is made up of 15 amino acids. V gave up 4 bases and J gave up 7 bases, with 18 bases separating them. Germline lookup yields CDR1 SGHRS and CDR2 YFSETQ. The CDR3 DNA sequence: TGCGCCAGCAGCCCAGACTGGGACTCGCTAAATGAGCAGTTCTTC. This sequence encodes CASSPDWDSLNEQFF.

Here the CDR3 DNA reads TGTGCCAGCAGCCGAATGACTAGCGGGTCCTACGAGCAGTACTTC. This encodes CASSRMTSGSYEQYF. The chain combines TRBV7-8 with TRBJ2-7; 10 bases map to TRBD2. CDR1 is SGHVS, CDR2 FQNEAQ, per germline. Trimming at V came to 5 bases and at J to 1 base, leaving 5 bases not matched to a gene. This CDR3 has 15 amino acids.

The chain carries TRBV4-3 and TRBJ2-6, with D possibly TRBD1 on 5 matching bases. This CDR3 region has 17 residues. Per germline, CDR1 LGHNA and CDR2 YSLEER. V lost 4 bases and J lost 1, with 14 bases in between. CDR3 nucleotides: TGCGCCAGCAGCCCAGGGTTTAGTGTGTCTGGGGCCAACGTCCTGACTTTC. Translation: CASSPGFSVSGANVLTF.

The chain employs TRBV10-3 and TRBJ1-5, with D unclear. Germline lookup yields CDR1 ENHRY and CDR2 SYGVKD. V lost 6 bases and J 4 bases, leaving 10 bases between the germline ends. The CDR3 has 13 residues. CDR3: CAISAEGNQPQHF. In DNA form, the CDR3 reads TGTGCCATCAGCGCAGAAGGGAATCAGCCCCAGCATTTT.

A few counts support this clonotype. V is TRBV10-3 and J is TRBJ2-5; no clear D. The CDR3 has 13 amino acids. CDR1 and CDR2 (germline): ENHRY, SYGVKD. The V end was cut by 6 bases, the J end by 4 bases, with 12 bases between. The CDR3 DNA follows: TGTGCCATCAGCGAGAATTCCGGAGAGACCCAGTACTTC. It is translated as CAISENSGETQYF.

The CDR3 nucleotides read TGTGCCAGCAGCTCACGTGCTAGCGGGGGGGCCAATGAGCAGTTCTTC. Residues: CASSSRASGGANEQFF. This chain joins TRBV7-3 and TRBJ2-1; 12 bases align to TRBD2. CDR1 is SGHTA, CDR2 FQGTGA, per germline. The CDR3 is 16 amino acids. V trimming: 4 bases; J trimming: 6 bases; junction bases outside the gene matches: 7.

This clonotype has only a few counts. V gene TRBV7-9 combines with J gene TRBJ2-3; 7 nucleotides match TRBD2. Germline V gives CDR1 SEHNR, CDR2 FQNEAQ (reference sequence). V shed 3 bases and J 4 bases; nucleotides not matched to a gene: 10. The CDR3 length is 16 residues. CDR3 loop: CASSLGPTGRADTQYF. The CDR3 DNA reads as TGTGCCAGCAGCTTGGGGCCCACGGGGAGGGCAGATACGCAGTATTTT.

This chain links TRBV20-1 with TRBJ1-5; no clear D. CDR3 length: 13 amino acids. Germline values: CDR1 DFQATT, CDR2 SNEGSKA (reference sequence). V was pared by 6 bases and J by 0 bases, with 9 bases between. DNA for the CDR3: TGCAGTGCCGCGACCCTTAGCAATCAGCCCCAGCATTTT. The encoded protein is CSAATLSNQPQHF.

The chain recombines TRBV6-5 with TRBJ2-7; D gene unclear. The V gene lost 7 bases and the J gene lost 2 bases, with 15 bases spanning the gap. Looked up from germline, CDR1 is MNHEY and CDR2 is SVGAGI. The CDR3 length is 14 residues. CDR3 DNA sequence: TGTGCCAGCACCGGCAGGCAGGTAGCCTACGAGCAGTACTTC. Amino acid sequence: CASTGRQVAYEQYF.

This clonotype was seen a few times. The rearrangement links TRBV20-1 to TRBJ1-5; D possibly corresponds to TRBD1 (5 bases). V lost 5 bases, J lost 0 bases, and 17 bases lay in between. The length of the CDR3 is 16 residues. Germline-derived CDR1 and CDR2 are DFQATT and SNEGSKA (reference sequence). The CDR3 is CSAGALGDHSNQPQHF. The CDR3 coding sequence is TGCAGTGCTGGAGCCTTGGGGGACCATAGCAATCAGCCCCAGCATTTT.

This clonotype was detected a few times. This rearrangement joins TRBV7-9 to TRBJ2-5; D not resolved. V gave up 6 bases and J gave up 5 bases, with 16 bases separating them. From germline, CDR1 is SEHNR and CDR2 FQNEAQ (reference sequence). CDR3 length equals 14 residues. CDR3 bases: TGTGCCAGCAGATATACTGGGTGGGGTGAGACCCAGTACTTC. It is translated as CASRYTGWGETQYF.

This chain's CDR3 is CASRMGRAGYSYEQYF. Written as DNA, the CDR3 is TGTGCCAGCAGGATGGGGCGAGCGGGATACTCCTACGAGCAGTACTTC. The V and J genes are TRBV11-2 and TRBJ2-7; 7 bases are a match to TRBD2. The J segment lost 0 bases and the V segment lost 6 bases, leaving 11 bases of the junction unmatched. The CDR3 is 16 residues long. Germline V gene lookup returns CDR1 SGHAT and CDR2 FQNNGV.

CDR3 nucleotides: TGTGCCAGCAGTTTTACGGGAGGTTCCTACAATGAGCAGTTCTTC. It yields the protein CASSFTGGSYNEQFF. This rearrangement joins TRBV12-3 or TRBV12-4 to TRBJ2-1, with 7 bases that match TRBD2. V shed 3 bases and J 1 base; nucleotides not matched to a gene: 3. CDR3 size: 15 residues.

V gene TRBV5-1 combines with J gene TRBJ2-2, with 11 bases identical to TRBD2. Germline V lookup: CDR1 SGHRS, CDR2 YFSETQ. This CDR3 comprises 16 residues. V lost 3 bases, J lost 1 base, and 2 bases stayed unmatched. The CDR3 spells CASSWGTSGNTGELFF. CDR3 sequence (DNA): TGCGCCAGCAGCTGGGGGACTAGCGGGAACACCGGGGAGCTGTTTTTT.

The chain's CDR3 is CSVRWGYEQYF. DNA for the CDR3: TGCAGCGTCCGCTGGGGCTACGAGCAGTACTTC. V and J are TRBV29-1 and TRBJ2-7; D uncertain. Per the germline V gene, CDR1 is SQVTM and CDR2 is ANQGSEA. Trimming removed 6 bases from V and 3 bases from J, with 9 bases in between. This CDR3 is 11 amino acids long.

This clonotype occurred once. One junction end disagrees with the germline gene, perhaps due to a read error. The chain recombines TRBV27 with TRBJ2-1; 12 bases are a match to TRBD2. The germline V gene has CDR1 MNHEY and CDR2 SMNVEV (reference sequence). CDR3 length equals 16 residues. The CDR3 coding sequence is TGTGCCAGCAGTTCGTCTAGCGGGAGGGTATACAGTGAGCAGTTCTTC. Translating it yields CASSSSSGRVYSEQFF.

This chain joins TRBV29-1 and TRBJ2-1, with D possibly being TRBD1 or TRBD2 (5 bases each). The germline V and J ends were trimmed by 3 bases and 2 bases, with 8 bases remaining between them. The CDR3 runs to 13 residues. Germline V lookup: CDR1 SQVTM, CDR2 ANQGSEA. CDR3: CSVDRDAYNEQFF. CDR3 DNA sequence: TGCAGCGTTGACAGGGACGCCTACAATGAGCAGTTCTTC.

This rearrangement joins TRBV9 to TRBJ1-6, with D perhaps TRBD1 (5 bases). Germline loops: CDR1 SGDLS, CDR2 YYNGEE. This CDR3 region has 15 residues. Trimming left V 2 bases short and J 4 bases short, with 10 bases between. CDR3 sequence: CASSVSDRYNSPLHF. The CDR3 DNA follows: TGTGCCAGCAGCGTTTCAGACAGATATAATTCACCCCTCCACTTT. The complete variable domain, with remaining parts taken from reference TRBV9 and TRBJ1-6, reads DSGVTQTPKHLITATGQRVTLRCSPRSGDLSVYWYQQSLDQGLQFLIQYYNGEERAKGNILERFSAQQFPDLHSELNLSSLELGDSALYFCASSVSDRYNSPLHFGNGTRLTVT.

There are a few counts of this clonotype. The chain employs TRBV6-5 and TRBJ2-7, with 7 bases that match TRBD1. The tail of the sequence fits TRBJ2-5 better, so the J call may be wrong. Germline CDR1 and CDR2: MNHEY and SVGAGI. This CDR3 comprises 14 residues. CDR3 DNA sequence: TGTGCCAGCATCCCGCCAGGCTCAGGGGGGACCCAGTACTTC. Translated, it gives CASIPPGSGGTQYF.

CDR3 DNA sequence: TGTGCCATCAGCCTGGGGCGGGAGGGCCCCAAAAACATTCAGTACTTC. This codes for CAISLGREGPKNIQYF. This chain joins TRBV10-3 and TRBJ2-4; 9 bases align to TRBD2. The CDR3 loop spans 16 amino acids. CDR1 and CDR2 from the germline V gene are ENHRY and SYGVKD. V lost 6 bases to trimming and J lost 2 bases; unmatched junction nucleotides: 8.

This clonotype was seen a handful of times. V usage is TRBV9 and J usage is TRBJ1-2; unclear D gene. Germline loops: CDR1 SGDLS, CDR2 YYNGEE. V dropped 0 bases and J dropped 13 bases, with 10 bases sitting between them. The CDR3 extends over 11 amino acids. As DNA, the CDR3 is TGTGCCAGCAGCGTAGAGGCGGTCCTCACCTTC. It encodes CASSVEAVLTF.

This clonotype showed up just a few times. The genes are TRBV27 and TRBJ2-5; 8 positions match TRBD2. The tail of the sequence fits TRBJ2-7 better, so the J call may be wrong. Per the germline V gene, CDR1 is MNHEY and CDR2 is SMNVEV (reference sequence). The CDR3 is made up of 14 amino acids. CDR3 loop: CASSEGTRGDEQYF. Written as DNA, the CDR3 is TGTGCCAGCAGTGAGGGGACTAGGGGGGACGAGCAGTACTTC.

The chain has TRBV7-9 and TRBJ2-7; a weak D match, TRBD2 (5 bases). Trimming took off 4 bases at V and 2 bases at J, with 6 bases between the two ends. This CDR3 has 12 residues. Per the germline V gene, CDR1 is SEHNR and CDR2 is FQNEAQ (reference sequence). In nucleotides, the CDR3 is TGTGCCAGCAGCTGGGAGACCTACGAGCAGTACTTC. It specifies CASSWETYEQYF.

The sample holds a few counts of this clonotype. J is TRBJ2-7 and V is TRBV4-1, with TRBD2 identical over 10 bases. Germline assignment: CDR1 MGHRA and CDR2 YSYEKL. The CDR3 extends over 16 amino acids. V shed 0 bases and J 2 bases; nucleotides not matched to a gene: 4. CDR3 in DNA: TGCGCCAGCAGCCAAGACATGAGCGGGGGGGCCTACGAGCAGTACTTC. Translation: CASSQDMSGGAYEQYF.

This clonotype appeared a few times. The chain joins TRBV10-3 to TRBJ2-1, with 11 bases that match TRBD2. This CDR3 comprises 15 residues. V trimming: 6 bases; J trimming: 6 bases; junction bases outside the gene matches: 7. Germline CDR1 is ENHRY and CDR2 is SYGVKD. The CDR3 protein is CAISSGTSGVNEQFF. CDR3 in DNA: TGTGCCATCAGCTCCGGGACTAGCGGAGTCAATGAGCAGTTCTTC.